A selection of T cell receptor beta chains follows, all from one sample in a study of T cells in localized non-small cell lung cancer. Data came from immunoSEQ multiplex PCR; TCRdb stores just in-frame clones and leaves some out. The repertoire has some 1,600 clones, around 26% of them found once; the top ten carry roughly 18%. The starting material was lung tumor tissue, obtained before any cancer treatment. These receptors were collected from a man aged 35-75 years with stage I lung adenocarcinoma. CDR3s include the opening cysteine and the closing phenylalanine or tryptophan. The D gene is left open where the match is weak. Clone size is given for some rows only: seen once, a few or many times, or a class if the clone is expanded.

d_call clone_size j_call v_call cdr3_nt cdr3_aa
NA hyperexpanded TRBJ1-1 TRBV9 TGTGCCAGCAGCCCCCTCGGACCGAACACTGAAGCTTTCTTT CASSPLGPNTEAFF
NA NA TRBJ2-7 TRBV28 TGTGCCAGCAGTTTGAGATGGGGCCACGAGCAGTACTTC CASSLRWGHEQYF
NA few TRBJ1-4 TRBV4-1 TGCGCCAGCAGCCCTATTACAACTAATGAAAAACTGTTTTTT CASSPITTNEKLFF
NA few TRBJ2-2 TRBV11-3 TGTGCCAGCAGCTTAGTTGACAATACCGGGGAGCTGTTTTTT CASSLVDNTGELFF
TRBD2 medium-sized TRBJ2-3 TRBV4-1 TGCGCCAGCAGCCAGCGGACTAGCGGTCGCACAGATACGCAGTATTTT CASSQRTSGRTDTQYF
NA few TRBJ2-2 TRBV6-8 TGTGCCAGCAGTACGTCCCTTGGGGAGCTGTTTTTT CASSTSLGELFF
NA NA TRBJ1-1 TRBV11-3 TGTGCCAGCAGCTTGTGGGGGGGGAGCACTGAAGCTTTCTTT CASSLWGGSTEAFF
NA NA TRBJ1-5 TRBV19 TGTGCCAGTAGTATGCGGGGAAGATTATATAGCAATCAGCCCCAGCATTTT CASSMRGRLYSNQPQHF
TRBD1 NA TRBJ1-1 TRBV28 TGTGCCAGCAGTATAATCGGACAGGCCACGGAAGCTTTCTTT CASSIIGQATEAFF
TRBD2 NA TRBJ2-1 TRBV30 TGTGCCTGGAGTGGAACTAGGGACTACTACAATGAGCAGTTCTTC CAWSGTRDYYNEQFF
NA NA TRBJ1-2 TRBV28 TGTGCCAGCAGTTTAGGAGCCGGGTTATATGGCTACACCTTC CASSLGAGLYGYTF
TRBD1 few TRBJ1-1 TRBV19 TGTGCCAGTAGTTTTCTACAGGGGGCGACTGAAGCTTTCTTT CASSFLQGATEAFF
NA NA TRBJ2-2 TRBV28 TGTGCCAGCAGCCCAACCACGGGATCCACCGGGGAGCTGTTTTTT CASSPTTGSTGELFF
NA NA TRBJ2-1 TRBV28 TGTGCCAGCAGTTCACCCGGAGGGGGGCATGAGCAGTTCTTC CASSSPGGGHEQFF
NA few TRBJ2-7 TRBV10-3 TGTGCCATCAGTGACTCAGGGATGGTCCACGAGCAGTACTTC CAISDSGMVHEQYF
TRBD2 few TRBJ2-2 TRBV6-8 TGTGCCAGCAGTTACCGAGGGCTAGCGGGAGGGAACACCGGGGAGCTGTTTTTT CASSYRGLAGGNTGELFF
TRBD2 few TRBJ2-3 TRBV28 TGTGCCAGCAGTTCCTTCGATCTAGCGGGAGGGCCTGGTACGCAGTATTTT CASSSFDLAGGPGTQYF
NA few TRBJ2-3 TRBV10-3 TGTGCCATCAGTGAGAAAAGCGCCTACACAGATACGCAGTATTTT CAISEKSAYTDTQYF
TRBD2 few TRBJ2-1 TRBV11-3 TGTGCCAGCAGGGGGGAGGGAGGGCCGTACAATGAGCAGTTCTTC CASRGEGGPYNEQFF
TRBD2 NA TRBJ2-7 TRBV28 TGTGCCAGCAGTTTAGGCGGGGGAATCGACGAGCAGTACTTC CASSLGGGIDEQYF
NA NA TRBJ1-1 TRBV11-1 TGTGCCAGCAGCCCAACTCGGATGAACACTGAAGCTTTCTTT CASSPTRMNTEAFF
NA large TRBJ1-4 TRBV6-8 TGTGCCAGCAGGATGGACAGATCTAATGAAAAACTGTTTTTT CASRMDRSNEKLFF
NA NA TRBJ1-2 TRBV19 TGTGCCAGTAGTACCAGACAGGATGGCTACACCTTC CASSTRQDGYTF
TRBD1 NA TRBJ1-3 TRBV9 TGTGCCAGCAGCCCCAACCCGACAGGGAGAAACACCATATATTTT CASSPNPTGRNTIYF
TRBD2 NA TRBJ2-3 TRBV6-8 TGTGCCAGCAGTTGCCAACCGACTAGCGGGAGAGGGGATACGCAGTATTTT CASSCQPTSGRGDTQYF
TRBD2 few TRBJ2-1 TRBV11-3 TGTGCCAGCAGCCTGGGACTAGCGGGAGGGAAAATCTCCTACAATGAGCAGTTCTTC CASSLGLAGGKISYNEQFF
NA NA TRBJ2-3 TRBV10-2 TGCGCCAGCAGGCACACTGGGACGGAGATATGGGGGCAGTATTTT CASRHTGTEIWGQYF
NA few TRBJ2-1 TRBV7-5 TGTGCCAGCAGCCAAGGGGCGGGAGGGTCCTACAATGAGCAGTTCTTC CASSQGAGGSYNEQFF